The clone carrying this T cell receptor (beta chain) was detected a few times. The target antigen is unknown. This clone may be a read error of a much larger clone one base away. TCRdb used MiXCR to reprocess the 5' RACE reads, holding one entry per CDR3 protein. In the table there are roughly 75,000 distinct CDR3 sequences, 2.6% of which are singletons. The data were obtained in a study of neurological immune-mediated disorders. The CDR3 is 12 residues long. The germline V gene has CDR1 MNHEY and CDR2 SVGAGI. Study-level points and caveats: Association with the multiple sclerosis repertoire cluster was not found for any clinical or MRI feature.

This TCR derives from a young woman with multiple sclerosis. The rearrangement joins TRBV6-5 to TRBJ1-6; possibly TRBD1 for D (5 bases). Sequenced sample: PBMCs. Here the CDR3 DNA reads TGTGCCAGCAGAGGGACCTATTCACCCCTCAACTTT. Translated: CASRGTYSPLNF.